This T cell receptor beta chain was captured by sequencing in a study of T cell responses to AZD1222 COVID-19 vaccine. Trimming took off 0 bases at V and 5 bases at J, with 10 bases between the two ends. Germline CDR1 and CDR2: SSHAT and FNYEAQ (reference sequence). CDR3 size: 14 residues. The protocol was immunoSEQ multiplex PCR, while the TCRdb copy is restricted to in-frame clones and leaves out a portion. The profile shows some 130,000 clones, around nine tenths of them singletons. The sample here was peripheral blood, taken on day 0 of AZD1222 vaccination. The source is an adult in good health. The gene calls are TRBV7-7 and TRBJ2-5; a possible D gene is TRBD1 (6 bases). The CDR3 coding sequence is TGTGCCAGCAGCTTAGCGCTAACAGGGGAGACCCAGTACTTC. It encodes CASSLALTGETQYF.